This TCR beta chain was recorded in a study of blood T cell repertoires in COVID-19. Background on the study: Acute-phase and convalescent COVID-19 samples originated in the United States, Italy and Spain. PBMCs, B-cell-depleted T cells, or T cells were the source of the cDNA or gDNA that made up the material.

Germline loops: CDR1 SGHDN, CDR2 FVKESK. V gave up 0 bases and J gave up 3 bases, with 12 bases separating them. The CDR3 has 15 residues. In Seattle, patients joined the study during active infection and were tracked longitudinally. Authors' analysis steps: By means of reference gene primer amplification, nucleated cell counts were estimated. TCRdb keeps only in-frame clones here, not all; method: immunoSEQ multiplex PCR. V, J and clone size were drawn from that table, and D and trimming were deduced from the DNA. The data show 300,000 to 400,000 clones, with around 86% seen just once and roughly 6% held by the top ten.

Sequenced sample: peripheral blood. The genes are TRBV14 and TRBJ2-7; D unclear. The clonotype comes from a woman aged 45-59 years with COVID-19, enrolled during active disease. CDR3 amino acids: CASSQDVHSGYEQYF. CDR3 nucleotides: TGTGCCAGCAGCCAAGACGTCCACTCAGGCTACGAGCAGTACTTC.